This TCR beta chain was sequenced in a study of response to subunit inactivated influenza vaccine (dated by TCRdb to 2016 to 2019). About the full investigation: Deep quantitative profiling of the T cell receptor repertoire was used in the study to follow responses to a trivalent subunit inactivated influenza vaccine.

This clonotype was counted ten times or more. Its cognate antigen has yet to be identified. No base-level quality is on record; no much larger clone is a single base apart. Library preparation employed RT-PCR. Data came from an Illumina HiSeq 2500. Clones were called with MiXCR by TCRdb after fastp trimmed the public reads at Q25, and only in-frame beta chains were retained. Entries are consolidated by CDR3 protein sequence, retaining the most common genes and DNA. Within this sample are a few hundred thousand distinct CDR3 sequences, with approximately 15% of them counted one time only. Of the sample, over 8.5% is held by the ten largest clones. From the germline V gene, CDR1 is MNHEY and CDR2 is SVGAGI. The germline V and J ends show losses of 0 bases and 4 bases respectively, and no gene match explains 4 bases of the junction. From the cysteine up to the phenylalanine, the CDR3 has a length of 16 residues. Only the CDR3 portion is preserved as DNA: 48 bases, with reading frame beginning at the first base.

Overall study outcomes, separate from this receptor: According to the authors, only a limited number of new T cells may be recruited by each seasonal influenza vaccination.

This receptor was obtained from a man over 45 who received an inactivated influenza vaccine. Donor details come from another sample of the same person, matched by shared clones. The V gene is TRBV6-5 and the J gene is TRBJ2-1; 9 central nucleotides agree with TRBD2. The sequenced sample was PBMCs from blood, obtained approximately 13 days after vaccination. The nucleotides read TGTGCCAGCAGTTACTCGACTAGCGGAAAGTACAATGAGCAGTTCTTC. Translated, it reads CASSYSTSGKYNEQFF.